What follows are 24 T cell receptor beta chains derived from one specimen sequenced in a study of cytomegalovirus exposure and HLA in healthy donors. 13 Jbeta primers and 60 Vbeta primers were used for the PCR. Clones were sequenced by immunoSEQ multiplex PCR, and TCRdb holds only the in-frame ones, with some missing. Here the sample table reports about 120,000 clones. Sequences were obtained from PBMCs. The origin of the receptors is a man aged 18 to 29 in good health and CMV-seronegative.

V gene TRBV27 combines with J gene TRBJ2-7; possibly TRBD2 for D (5 bases). V gave up 2 bases and J gave up 3 bases, with 14 bases separating them. CDR3 length: 15 residues. Germline CDR1 MNHEY, CDR2 SMNVEV (reference sequence). CDR3 DNA: TGTGCCAGCAGTTTAAGGGATAGCGTCAACTACGAGCAGTACTTC. Translating gives CASSLRDSVNYEQYF.

The chain uses TRBV29-1 and TRBJ1-2, with TRBD1 as a possible D gene (5 bases). Trimming took off 2 bases at V and 4 bases at J, with 8 bases between the two ends. The V gene's germline CDR1 is SQVTM and CDR2 ANQGSEA. This CDR3 is 12 amino acids long. Here the CDR3 reads CSVETGGYGYTF. The CDR3 region has the DNA TGCAGCGTTGAAACAGGCGGCTATGGCTACACCTTC.

The chain carries TRBV27 and TRBJ2-5, with TRBD2 identical over 15 bases. This CDR3 is built from 19 residues. The germline V gene has CDR1 MNHEY and CDR2 SMNVEV (reference sequence). V lost 5 bases and J lost 0; bases outside the gene matches: 10. The CDR3 nucleotides are TGTGCCAGCAGTCGCGTCGGGACTAGCGGGGGGATGTACCAAGAGACCCAGTACTTC. Translation gives CASSRVGTSGGMYQETQYF.

This chain connects TRBV6-5 to TRBJ1-1; tentatively, D is TRBD1 (6 bases). Deletions cut 7 bases from V and 8 bases from J, with 23 bases between. The CDR3 is made up of 15 amino acids. The germline gives CDR1 MNHEY, CDR2 SVGAGI. The CDR3 reads CASIPAGGGLGEAFF. The DNA of the CDR3 is TGTGCCAGCATTCCGGCCGGGGGGGGGCTCGGAGAAGCTTTCTTT.

The chain has TRBV7-2 and TRBJ2-7, with TRBD1 matching over 8 bases. CDR1 SGHTA and CDR2 FQGNSA come from the germline V gene. The trim removed 3 bases at V and 9 bases at J, leaving 10 bases unmatched. The CDR3 length is 14 residues. CDR3 sequence reads: CASSLELTGGGQYF. The CDR3 coding sequence is TGTGCCAGCAGCTTGGAACTTACAGGGGGTGGGCAGTACTTC.

The rearrangement uses TRBV19 and TRBJ1-1; D remains ambiguous. The V gene's germline CDR1 is LNHDA and CDR2 SQIVND (reference sequence). V was shortened by 2 bases and J by 5 bases, with 6 bases between the two germline ends. There are 12 residues in the CDR3. CDR3 DNA sequence: TGTGCCAGTAGTATAACTCGGACTGAAGCTTTCTTT. This encodes CASSITRTEAFF.

This chain joins TRBV4-3 and TRBJ1-5; D uncertain. V was cut by 1 base and J by 5 bases, with 9 bases left in between. This CDR3 contains 14 residues. In germline, CDR1 is LGHNA, CDR2 YSLEER. The CDR3 DNA reads TGCGCCAGCAGCCAAGTTCTGGGAGATCAGCCCCAGCATTTT. It is translated as CASSQVLGDQPQHF.

The chain combines TRBV7-8 with TRBJ2-7; 10 bases agree with TRBD1. The length of the CDR3 is 13 residues. CDR1 and CDR2 from the germline V gene are SGHVS and FQNEAQ. V shed 6 bases and J 5 bases; nucleotides not matched to a gene: 4. The CDR3 DNA reads TGTGCCAGCAGACGACAGGGGGCCCACGAGCAGTACTTC. This sequence encodes CASRRQGAHEQYF.

V usage is TRBV6-5 and J usage is TRBJ2-3; D unresolved. The CDR3 has 16 residues. Trimming removed 4 bases from V and 0 bases from J, with 14 bases in between. In germline, CDR1 is MNHEY, CDR2 SVGAGI. DNA of the CDR3: TGTGCCAGCAGTTTTGTTTCGGTGTCTAGCACAGATACGCAGTATTTT. Translation: CASSFVSVSSTDTQYF.

This chain connects TRBV7-2 to TRBJ2-5; D possibly corresponds to TRBD1 (6 bases). V gave up 5 bases and J gave up 5 bases, with 18 bases separating them. The CDR3 is made up of 15 amino acids. Germline V lookup: CDR1 SGHTA, CDR2 FQGNSA. For the CDR3, the DNA is TGTGCCAGCAGCCGCCCGACAGGTTATTCGGAGACCCAGTACTTC. Translating gives CASSRPTGYSETQYF.

The chain has TRBV7-2 and TRBJ1-2; 7 bases are a match to TRBD1. The CDR3 length is 14 residues. Per germline, CDR1 SGHTA and CDR2 FQGNSA. After removal of 7 bases from V and 8 bases from J, the junction contained 13 bases not matched to a gene. CDR3 nucleotide sequence: TGTGCCAGCACCCCTCCCGGGACAGCGGCGGGCTACACCTTC. Protein sequence: CASTPPGTAAGYTF.

J is TRBJ2-3 and V is TRBV7-2; TRBD1 matches at 7 bases. This CDR3 contains 14 residues. Germline loops: CDR1 SGHTA, CDR2 FQGNSA. V dropped 5 bases and J dropped 3; count of bases not matched to a gene: 5. The CDR3 protein is CASSQTGLTDTQYF. Here the CDR3 DNA reads TGTGCCAGCAGCCAGACAGGGCTTACAGATACGCAGTATTTT. The whole variable domain, filled in from reference TRBV7-2 and TRBJ2-3, reads GAGVSQSPSNKVTEKGKDVELRCDPISGHTALYWYRQSLGQGLEFLIYFQGNSAPDKSGLPSDRFSAERTGGSVSTLTIQRTQQEDSAVYLCASSQTGLTDTQYFGPGTRLTVL.

The genes are TRBV18 and TRBJ2-7, with D possibly TRBD2 on 6 matching bases. The CDR3 loop spans 12 amino acids. V lost 3 bases and J lost 3, with 6 bases in between. Germline assignment: CDR1 KGHSH and CDR2 LQKENI. CDR3 in DNA: TGTGCCAGCTCACCCGGGGGCTACGAGCAGTACTTC. Its protein is CASSPGGYEQYF.

The chain is built from TRBV5-1 and TRBJ2-3; the D gene is possibly TRBD1 (6 bases). Germline-derived CDR1 and CDR2 are SGHRS and YFSETQ. Trimming pared 4 bases from V and 1 base from J, leaving 13 bases between. The CDR3 sequence is 15 residues long. The CDR3 DNA sequence: TGCGCCAGCAGCCTACGAGGGACACGCACAGATACGCAGTATTTT. Translation: CASSLRGTRTDTQYF.

The chain carries TRBV28 and TRBJ2-2; D is undetermined. Germline V gene data show CDR1 as MDHEN and CDR2 as SYDVKM. The CDR3 extends over 11 amino acids. Trimming stripped 8 bases from V and 4 bases from J, with 5 bases between. This CDR3 is CASELTGELFF. CDR3 nucleotides: TGTGCCAGCGAACTCACCGGGGAGCTGTTTTTT.

The V call is TRBV28, the J call TRBJ1-4; TRBD1 might be the D (6 bases). The CDR3 is made up of 13 amino acids. Trimming shortened V by 7 bases and J by 7 bases, and 13 bases separated the two germline ends. Germline CDR1 MDHEN, CDR2 SYDVKM. CDR3 nucleotide sequence: TGTGCCAGCATTAGGTCCAGGGGTGAAAAACTGTTTTTT. Protein: CASIRSRGEKLFF.

The genes are TRBV28 and TRBJ2-5, with no clear D. The V gene lost 5 bases and the J gene lost 3 bases, with 10 bases spanning the gap. The CDR3 runs to 13 residues. Germline lookup yields CDR1 MDHEN and CDR2 SYDVKM. The CDR3 nucleotides are TGTGCCAGCAGTCCAAACAAGAAAGAGACCCAGTACTTC. Amino acid sequence: CASSPNKKETQYF.

V usage is TRBV11-2 and J usage is TRBJ2-1, with TRBD2 identical over 9 bases. V lost 4 bases, J lost 6 bases, and 7 bases stayed unmatched. In germline, CDR1 is SGHAT, CDR2 FQNNGV. CDR3 length: 15 residues. For the CDR3, the DNA is TGTGCCAGCAGCTCCTTAGCGGGAGAGGGCAATGAGCAGTTCTTC. It yields the protein CASSSLAGEGNEQFF. The full variable domain, its missing parts supplied by reference TRBV11-2 and TRBJ2-1, is EAGVAQSPRYKIIEKRQSVAFWCNPISGHATLYWYQQILGQGPKLLIQFQNNGVVDDSQLPKDRFSAERLKGVDSTLKIQPAKLEDSAVYLCASSSLAGEGNEQFFGPGTRLTVL.

To note about this clone: A read error may account for a junction end that differs from germline. This sequence joins TRBV5-1 and TRBJ2-2; the match to TRBD1 covers 11 bases. CDR1 and CDR2 from the germline V gene are SGHRS and YFSETQ. The CDR3 is 18 residues long. This chain's CDR3 is CASSLGTGGSMNTGGLFF. The CDR3 DNA reads TGCGCCAGCAGCTTGGGGACAGGGGGCAGTATGAACACCGGGGGGCTGTTTTTT.

V and J are TRBV12-5 and TRBJ1-1; unclear D gene. The V and J ends lost 0 bases and 4 bases respectively, with 18 bases between them. This CDR3 spans 17 amino acids. Germline V gene data show CDR1 as LGHNT and CDR2 as FRNRAP. The CDR3 sequence: CASGLVRNSIESTEAFF. The CDR3 DNA reads as TGTGCTAGTGGTTTGGTACGTAACAGCATTGAGAGCACTGAAGCTTTCTTT.

This chain connects TRBV6-1 to TRBJ2-7; TRBD1 matches at 10 bases. The CDR3 totals 15 residues. Trimming took 5 bases from V and 2 from J; bases not matched to a gene: 6. The germline V gene encodes CDR1 MNHNS and CDR2 SASEGT. CDR3: CASSPRQGATYEQYF. Here the CDR3 DNA reads TGTGCCAGCAGTCCAAGACAGGGGGCCACCTACGAGCAGTACTTC.

CDR3 residues: CASLRVNYGYTF. The CDR3 DNA is TGTGCCAGCCTCAGGGTCAACTATGGCTACACCTTC. The chain employs TRBV28 and TRBJ1-2, with D possibly being TRBD1 (5 bases). The V end was cut by 8 bases, the J end by 2 bases, with 9 bases between. This CDR3 has 12 residues. CDR1 is MDHEN, CDR2 SYDVKM, per germline.

This CDR3 reads CASRQAEPYEQYF. CDR3 DNA sequence: TGTGCCAGCAGGCAAGCGGAACCCTACGAGCAGTACTTC. The genes are TRBV27 and TRBJ2-7, with TRBD2 as a possible D gene (5 bases). The ends were cut back, 6 bases at V and 2 bases at J, with 11 bases in the middle. CDR1 and CDR2 from the germline V gene are MNHEY and SMNVEV (reference sequence). The CDR3 extends over 13 amino acids.

The chain employs TRBV9 and TRBJ1-4; 8 nucleotides agree with TRBD1. In germline, CDR1 is SGDLS, CDR2 YYNGEE. The CDR3 is 17 residues long. Unmatched junction bases numbered 10, after V lost 4 bases and J lost 2 bases. CDR3 nucleotide sequence: TGTGCCAGCAGCCGAACAGGGGGATTGGGGACTAATGAAAAACTGTTTTTT. Its protein product is CASSRTGGLGTNEKLFF.